These 4 T cell receptor beta chains were sequenced from one sample in a study of graft-versus-host responses after intestinal transplantation. Their cognate antigens are unknown. The table came from immunoSEQ multiplex PCR; TCRdb's copy has only in-frame clones and leaves some out. The sample has 80,000 to 100,000 clones; roughly 80% are singletons. Sequencing used unstimulated CD8+ T cells sorted from spleen or lymph node cells, obtained before intestinal transplant. Every receptor here comes from a human donor who received an intestinal transplant.

This chain uses TRBV4-1 with TRBJ2-1; 7 bases fit TRBD1. Germline V gene lookup returns CDR1 MGHRA and CDR2 YSYEKL. CDR3 size: 17 residues. The V and J ends lost 4 bases and 2 bases, in that order; junction bases with no gene match: 11. The DNA for the CDR3 is TGCGCCAGCAGCCCGTCATCAGGGACAGATCCCTACAATGAGCAGTTCTTC. It is translated as CASSPSSGTDPYNEQFF.

This clone has only one observation. This chain links TRBV4-2 with TRBJ2-7; the D gene could be TRBD1 or TRBD2 (5 bases each). Germline loops: CDR1 LGHNA, CDR2 YNFKEQ. Trimming left V 0 bases short and J 3 bases short, with 21 bases between. The CDR3 totals 18 residues. The CDR3 region is CASSQEGTQGGTFYEQYF. CDR3 sequence (DNA): TGTGCCAGCAGCCAAGAGGGGACCCAAGGCGGCACCTTCTACGAGCAGTACTTC.

The chain joins TRBV6-5 to TRBJ2-5; 11 bases align to TRBD2. Per germline, CDR1 MNHEY and CDR2 SVGAGI. CDR3 length: 15 residues. Losses at the gene ends were 7 bases for V and 4 bases for J; bases not matched to a gene: 8. This CDR3 reads CASTTLAGDGETQYF. The CDR3 region has the DNA TGTGCCAGCACAACACTAGCGGGGGACGGAGAGACCCAGTACTTC.

Only a few counts were recorded for this clone. This rearrangement joins TRBV5-4 to TRBJ1-1; D is possibly TRBD1 (5 bases). V was shortened by 3 bases and J by 6 bases, with 9 bases between the two germline ends. Germline loops: CDR1 SGHNT, CDR2 YYREEE (reference sequence). The CDR3 totals 12 residues. The CDR3 region is CASSSGGAEAFF. The DNA for the CDR3 is TGTGCCAGCAGCTCGGGGGGGGCTGAAGCTTTCTTT.